This T cell receptor (beta chain) comes out of a study of control samples from healthy donors and cancer patients. This clone appeared once. Some clones are missing from TCRdb's copy, which holds only in-frame ones; the method was immunoSEQ multiplex PCR. Altogether 100,000 to 150,000 clones are present, 91% being singletons, with the ten largest covering roughly 8.8%. V lost 3 bases, J lost 0 bases, and 8 bases stayed unmatched. CDR1 is SGHDT, CDR2 YYEEEE, per germline. The CDR3 spans 16 residues. The receptor was isolated from a man younger than 30 in good health. The sequenced sample was blood. The chain carries TRBV5-6 and TRBJ1-2; 7 nucleotides line up with TRBD1. CDR3 nucleotides: TGTGCCAGCAGCTATTACAGGGGTACGCCTAACTATGGCTACACCTTC. It encodes CASSYYRGTPNYGYTF.